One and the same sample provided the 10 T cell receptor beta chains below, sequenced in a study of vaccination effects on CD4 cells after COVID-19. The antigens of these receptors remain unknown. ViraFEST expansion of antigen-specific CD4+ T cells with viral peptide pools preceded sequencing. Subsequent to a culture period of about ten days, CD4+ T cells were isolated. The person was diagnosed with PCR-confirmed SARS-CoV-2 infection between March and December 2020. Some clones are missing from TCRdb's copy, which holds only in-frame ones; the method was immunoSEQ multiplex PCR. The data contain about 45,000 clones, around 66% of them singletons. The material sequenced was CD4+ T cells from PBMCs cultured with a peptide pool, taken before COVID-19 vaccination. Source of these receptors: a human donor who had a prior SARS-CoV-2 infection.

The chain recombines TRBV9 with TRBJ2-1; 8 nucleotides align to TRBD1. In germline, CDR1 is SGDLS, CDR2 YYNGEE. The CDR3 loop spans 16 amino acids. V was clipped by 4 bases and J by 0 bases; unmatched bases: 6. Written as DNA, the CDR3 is TGTGCCAGCAGCCCCCGGACAGGGACCTCCTACAATGAGCAGTTCTTC. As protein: CASSPRTGTSYNEQFF.

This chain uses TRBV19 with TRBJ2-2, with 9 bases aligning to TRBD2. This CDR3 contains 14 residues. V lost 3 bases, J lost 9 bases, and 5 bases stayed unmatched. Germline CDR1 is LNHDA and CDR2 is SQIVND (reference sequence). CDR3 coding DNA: TGTGCCAGTAGTATCGGACTAGCGTTTAGGGAGCTGTTTTTT. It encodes CASSIGLAFRELFF.

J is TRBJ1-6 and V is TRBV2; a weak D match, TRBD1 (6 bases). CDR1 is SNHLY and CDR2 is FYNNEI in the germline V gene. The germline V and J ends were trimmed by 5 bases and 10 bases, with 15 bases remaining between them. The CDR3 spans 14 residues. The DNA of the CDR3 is TGTGCCAGCAGTTTACAGGGTATGGGGTCACCCCTCCACTTT. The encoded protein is CASSLQGMGSPLHF.

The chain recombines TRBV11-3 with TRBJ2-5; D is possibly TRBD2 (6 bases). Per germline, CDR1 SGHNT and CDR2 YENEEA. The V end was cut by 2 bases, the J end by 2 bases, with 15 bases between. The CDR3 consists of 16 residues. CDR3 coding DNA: TGTGCCAGCAGCTTATCTTGGGGGGAGCAGCAAGAGACCCAGTACTTC. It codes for CASSLSWGEQQETQYF.

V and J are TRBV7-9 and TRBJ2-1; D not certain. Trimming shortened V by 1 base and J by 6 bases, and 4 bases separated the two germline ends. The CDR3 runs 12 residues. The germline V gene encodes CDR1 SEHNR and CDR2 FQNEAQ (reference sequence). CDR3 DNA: TGTGCCAGCAGCTTAGAAAGCAATGAGCAGTTCTTC. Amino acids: CASSLESNEQFF. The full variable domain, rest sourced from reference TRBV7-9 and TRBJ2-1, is DTGVSQNPRHKITKRGQNVTFRCDPISEHNRLYWYRQTLGQGPEFLTYFQNEAQLEKSRLLSDRFSAERPKGSFSTLEIQRTEQGDSAMYLCASSLESNEQFFGPGTRLTVL.

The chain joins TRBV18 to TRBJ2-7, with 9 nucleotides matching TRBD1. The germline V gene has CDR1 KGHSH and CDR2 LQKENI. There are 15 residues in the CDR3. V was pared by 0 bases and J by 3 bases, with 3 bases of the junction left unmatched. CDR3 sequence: CASSPPGQGNYEQYF. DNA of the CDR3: TGTGCCAGCTCACCACCTGGACAGGGGAACTACGAGCAGTACTTC.

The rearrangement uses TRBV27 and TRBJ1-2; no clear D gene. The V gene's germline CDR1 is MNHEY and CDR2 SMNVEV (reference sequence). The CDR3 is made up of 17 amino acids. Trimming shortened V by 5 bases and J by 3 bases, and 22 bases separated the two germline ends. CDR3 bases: TGTGCCAGCAGTCTTTCAACGGGTGGCGGCTACTACTATGGCTACACCTTC. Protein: CASSLSTGGGYYYGYTF.

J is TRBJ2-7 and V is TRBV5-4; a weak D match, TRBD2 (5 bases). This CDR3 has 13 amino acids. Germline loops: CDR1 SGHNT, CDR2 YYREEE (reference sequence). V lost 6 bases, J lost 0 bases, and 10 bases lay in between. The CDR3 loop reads CASTSGNSYEQYF. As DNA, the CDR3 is TGTGCCAGCACGAGCGGAAACTCCTACGAGCAGTACTTC.

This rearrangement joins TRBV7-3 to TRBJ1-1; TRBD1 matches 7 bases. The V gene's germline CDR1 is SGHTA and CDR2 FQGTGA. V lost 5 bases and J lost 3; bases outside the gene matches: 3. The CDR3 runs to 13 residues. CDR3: CASSPGQDTEAFF. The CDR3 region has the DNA TGTGCCAGCAGCCCCGGACAGGACACTGAAGCTTTCTTT.

The CDR3 loop is CASNRSSGTDTQYF. For the CDR3, the DNA is TGTGCCAGCAACAGGAGTAGCGGAACAGATACGCAGTATTTT. The chain combines TRBV7-3 with TRBJ2-3; D perhaps matches TRBD2 (6 bases). The CDR3 runs to 14 residues. V lost 7 bases and J 3 bases, leaving 14 bases between the germline ends. The germline gives CDR1 SGHTA, CDR2 FQGTGA.